One sample yielded the 5 T cell receptor beta chains listed below, sequenced in a study of T cell changes during pregnancy in multiple sclerosis. The table came from immunoSEQ multiplex PCR; TCRdb's copy has only in-frame clones and leaves some out. There are about 20,000 clones in the sample; around 89% occur only once, and 7% lies in the top ten. Source: CD8+ T cells from peripheral blood mononuclear cells, taken in the third trimester of pregnancy. Source of these receptors: a female donor in good health, enrolled as a control in a pregnancy study.

The CDR3 protein is CASSMGTATGELFF. Written as DNA, the CDR3 is TGTGCCAGTAGTATGGGTACAGCCACCGGGGAGCTGTTTTTT. V and J are TRBV19 and TRBJ2-2; no firm D call. Trimming removed 3 bases at V and 4 bases at J, with 9 bases between. Germline V lookup: CDR1 LNHDA, CDR2 SQIVND (reference sequence). This CDR3 region has 14 residues.

In this sample, this clone turned up once. The rearrangement uses TRBV9 and TRBJ1-3; possibly TRBD1 for D (6 bases). Per the germline V gene, CDR1 is SGDLS and CDR2 is YYNGEE. Trimming removed 4 bases at V and 0 bases at J, with 11 bases between. This CDR3 region has 15 residues. CDR3 nucleotide sequence: TGTGCCAGCAGCTCCACAGGGCTCTCTGGAAACACCATATATTTT. This gives the protein CASSSTGLSGNTIYF.

This chain connects TRBV27 to TRBJ2-1; tentatively, D is TRBD2 (6 bases). CDR3 length: 19 residues. Germline assignment: CDR1 MNHEY and CDR2 SMNVEV (reference sequence). V gave up 4 bases and J gave up 5 bases, with 27 bases separating them. CDR3 nucleotides: TGTGCCAGCAGTTCCCCTCTTGGTGGGACTCCTACCCTACACAATGAGCAGTTCTTC. This sequence encodes CASSSPLGGTPTLHNEQFF.

This CDR3 is CASSLSAGDLNEQFF. In nucleotides, the CDR3 is TGTGCCAGCAGTTTATCGGCGGGAGATCTGAATGAGCAGTTCTTC. V gene TRBV28 combines with J gene TRBJ2-1; 7 nucleotides agree with TRBD2. This CDR3 has 15 residues. Trimming cost V 1 base and J 7 bases; bases outside gene matches: 7. Per germline, CDR1 MDHEN and CDR2 SYDVKM. The entire variable domain, with the rest obtained from reference TRBV28 and TRBJ2-1, is as follows: DVKVTQSSRYLVKRTGEKVFLECVQDMDHENMFWYRQDPGLGLRLIYFSYDVKMKEKGDIPEGYSVSREKKERFSLILESASTNQTSMYLCASSLSAGDLNEQFFGPGTRLTVL.

CDR3 sequence reads: CASSGKAYEQYF. The CDR3 nucleotides read TGTGCCAGCAGCGGGAAAGCCTACGAGCAGTACTTC. This sequence joins TRBV6-5 and TRBJ2-7, with D perhaps matching TRBD2 (5 bases). The CDR3 runs 12 residues. Deletions cut 6 bases from V and 2 bases from J, with 8 bases between. The germline CDR1 and CDR2 sequences are MNHEY and SVGAGI.